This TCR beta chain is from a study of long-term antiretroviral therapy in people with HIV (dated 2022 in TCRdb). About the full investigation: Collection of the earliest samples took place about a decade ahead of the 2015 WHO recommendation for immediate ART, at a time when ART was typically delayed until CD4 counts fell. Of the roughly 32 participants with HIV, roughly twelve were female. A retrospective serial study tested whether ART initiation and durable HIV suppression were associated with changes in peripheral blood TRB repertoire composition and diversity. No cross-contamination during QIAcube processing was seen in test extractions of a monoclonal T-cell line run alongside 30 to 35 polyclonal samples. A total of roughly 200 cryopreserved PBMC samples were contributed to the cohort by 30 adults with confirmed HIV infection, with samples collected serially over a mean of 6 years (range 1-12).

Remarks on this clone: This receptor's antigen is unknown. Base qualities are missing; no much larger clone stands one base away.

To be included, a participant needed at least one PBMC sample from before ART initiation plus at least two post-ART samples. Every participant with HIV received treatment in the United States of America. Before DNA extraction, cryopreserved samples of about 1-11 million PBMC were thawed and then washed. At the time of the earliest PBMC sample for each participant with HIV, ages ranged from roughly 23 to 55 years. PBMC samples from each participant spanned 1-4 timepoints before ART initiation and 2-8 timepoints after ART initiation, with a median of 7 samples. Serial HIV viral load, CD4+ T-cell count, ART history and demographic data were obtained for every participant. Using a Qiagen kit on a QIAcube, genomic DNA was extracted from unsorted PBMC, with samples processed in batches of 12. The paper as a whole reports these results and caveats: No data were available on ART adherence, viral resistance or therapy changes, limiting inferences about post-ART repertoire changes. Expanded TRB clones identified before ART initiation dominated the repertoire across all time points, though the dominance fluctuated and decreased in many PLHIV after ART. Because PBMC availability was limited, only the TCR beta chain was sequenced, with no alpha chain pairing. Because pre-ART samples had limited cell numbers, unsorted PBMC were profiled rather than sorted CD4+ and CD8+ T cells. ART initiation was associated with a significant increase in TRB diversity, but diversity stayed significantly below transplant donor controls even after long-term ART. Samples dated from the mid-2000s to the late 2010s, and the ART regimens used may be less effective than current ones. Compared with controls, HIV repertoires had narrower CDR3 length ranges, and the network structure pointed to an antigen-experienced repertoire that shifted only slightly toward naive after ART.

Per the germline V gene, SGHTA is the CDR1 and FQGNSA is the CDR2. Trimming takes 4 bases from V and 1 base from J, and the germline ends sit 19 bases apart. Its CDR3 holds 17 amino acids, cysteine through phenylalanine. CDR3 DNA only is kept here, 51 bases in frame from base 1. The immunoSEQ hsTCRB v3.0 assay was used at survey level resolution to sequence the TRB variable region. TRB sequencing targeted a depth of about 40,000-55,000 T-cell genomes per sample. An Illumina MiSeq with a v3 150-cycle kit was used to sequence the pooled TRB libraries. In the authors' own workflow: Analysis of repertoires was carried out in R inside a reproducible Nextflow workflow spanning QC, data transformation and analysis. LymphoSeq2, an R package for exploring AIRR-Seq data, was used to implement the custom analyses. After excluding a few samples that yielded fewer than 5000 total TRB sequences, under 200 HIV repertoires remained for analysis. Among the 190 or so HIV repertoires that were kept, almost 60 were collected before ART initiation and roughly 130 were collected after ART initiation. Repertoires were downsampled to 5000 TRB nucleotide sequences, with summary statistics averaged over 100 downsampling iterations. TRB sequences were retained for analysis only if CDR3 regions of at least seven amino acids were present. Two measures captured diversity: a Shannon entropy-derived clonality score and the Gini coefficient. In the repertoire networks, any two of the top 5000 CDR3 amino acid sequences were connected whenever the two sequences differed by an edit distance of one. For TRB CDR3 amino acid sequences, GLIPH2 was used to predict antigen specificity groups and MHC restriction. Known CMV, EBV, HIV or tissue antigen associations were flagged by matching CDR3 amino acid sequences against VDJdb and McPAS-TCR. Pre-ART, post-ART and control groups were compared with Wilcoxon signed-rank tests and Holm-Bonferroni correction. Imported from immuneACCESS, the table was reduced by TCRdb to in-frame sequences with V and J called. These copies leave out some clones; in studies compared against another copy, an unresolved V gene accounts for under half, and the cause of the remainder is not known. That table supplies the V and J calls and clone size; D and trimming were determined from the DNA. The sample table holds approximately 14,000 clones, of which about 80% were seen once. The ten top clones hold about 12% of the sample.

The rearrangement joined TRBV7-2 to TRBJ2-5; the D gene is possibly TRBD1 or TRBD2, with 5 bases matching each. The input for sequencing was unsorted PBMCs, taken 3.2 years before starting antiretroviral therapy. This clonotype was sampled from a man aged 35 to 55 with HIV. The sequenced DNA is TGTGCCAGCAGCTCCCGGGGCCTACTACACCTCCAAGAGACCCAGTACTTC. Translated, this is CASSSRGLLHLQETQYF.